A selection of T cell receptor beta chains follows, all from one sample in a study of cytomegalovirus exposure and HLA in healthy donors. Data came from immunoSEQ multiplex PCR; TCRdb stores just in-frame clones and leaves some out. The sample includes about 260,000 clones, roughly 88% of them seen just once. Sequenced input: PBMCs. The source is a woman between 25 and 40 years old in good health and CMV-seronegative. Each CDR3 is given with its conserved first and last residue.

>TRBJ2-7|TRBV6-1
CASSETYEQYF
>TRBJ2-1|TRBV4-3
CASSQGIIGRASYNEQFF
>TRBJ1-2|TRBV5-1
CASSGQNEIGYTF
>TRBJ2-2|TRBV4-3
CASSQGSGTGELFF
>TRBJ2-1|TRBV15
CATSTDSRGYNEQFF
>TRBJ2-3|TRBV5-1
CASSLEPSGSHDLDTQYF
>TRBJ1-2|TRBV5-1
CASSPGSYGYTF
>TRBJ2-5|TRBV6-1
CASSEGDRGQETQYF
>TRBJ2-7|TRBV28
CASSFLTGANYEQYF
>TRBJ2-5|TRBV7-2
CASSLEWSGGMGETQYF
>TRBJ1-5|TRBV19
CASSIVRESNQPQHF
>TRBJ2-2|TRBV7-6
CASVPGHSNTGELFF
>TRBJ2-4|TRBV27
CASSLGASAKNIQYF
>TRBJ2-7|TRBV28
CASTTSGRVYEQYF
>TRBJ2-2|TRBV28
CASSAGQGPSGELFF
>TRBJ2-1|TRBV19
CASSAGPINEQFF
>TRBJ2-7|TRBV29-1
CSVVPVAGGAYEQYF
>TRBJ2-1|TRBV5-8
CASSLVREGYNEQFF
>TRBJ2-3|TRBV25-1
CASSEWADTQYF
>TRBJ2-7|TRBV28
CASSISGRALYEQYF
>TRBJ2-7|TRBV13
CASSLGGGDEQYF
>TRBJ2-1|TRBV27
CASSLSLAGVRNEQFF
>TRBJ2-2|TRBV27
CASSPRQNTGELFF
>TRBJ2-7|TRBV7-6
CASSPLAGPAYEQYF
>TRBJ2-1|TRBV12-5
CASGLALRGSYNEQFF
>TRBJ2-7|TRBV20-1
CSAPDPFEQYF
>TRBJ1-5|TRBV27
CASSLSGSNQPQHF
>TRBJ2-5|TRBV6-5
CASSYSLQETQYF
>TRBJ1-1|TRBV5-4
CASSSSPNTEAFF
>TRBJ2-7|TRBV7-9
CASSSLGTGVFYEQYF
>TRBJ2-7|TRBV14
CASSQDRGWPYEQYF
>TRBJ2-7|TRBV7-2
CASSNRDGTYEQYF
>TRBJ2-7|TRBV6-5
CASSYSGQGPYEQYF
>TRBJ1-3|TRBV5-1
CASSFNRGGNTIYF
>TRBJ2-1|TRBV27
CASSPTVYNEQFF
>TRBJ2-3|TRBV7-4
CASHTKGYTDTQYF
>TRBJ1-5|TRBV6-1
CATNRGDQPQHF
>TRBJ2-7|TRBV6-1
CASKGGGGSYEQYF
>TRBJ1-1|TRBV28
CASSEPGREQTEAFF
>TRBJ2-7|TRBV14
CASSQDLTSGRYEQYF
>TRBJ2-7|TRBV7-8
CASSLALLGEQYF
>TRBJ1-2|TRBV6-1
CASSEAWGPYGYTF
>TRBJ2-1|TRBV5-4
CASRNRQGSEQFF
>TRBJ2-5|TRBV30
CAYEGGQETQYF
>TRBJ2-7|TRBV19
CASSISQGASYEQYF
>TRBJ1-1|TRBV7-3
CASSYLPTGNTEAFF